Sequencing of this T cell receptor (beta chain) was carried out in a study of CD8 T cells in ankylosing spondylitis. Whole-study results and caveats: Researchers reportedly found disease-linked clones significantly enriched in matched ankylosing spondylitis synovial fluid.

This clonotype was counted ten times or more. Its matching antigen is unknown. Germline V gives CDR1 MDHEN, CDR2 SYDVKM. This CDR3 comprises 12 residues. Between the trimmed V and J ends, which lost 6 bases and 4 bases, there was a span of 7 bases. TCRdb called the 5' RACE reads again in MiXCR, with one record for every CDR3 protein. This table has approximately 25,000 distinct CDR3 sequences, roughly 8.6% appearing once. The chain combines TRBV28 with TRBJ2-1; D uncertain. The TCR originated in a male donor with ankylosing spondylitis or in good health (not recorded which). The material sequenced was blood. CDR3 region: CASRSEYNEQFF. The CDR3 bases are TGTGCCAGCAGGTCCGAGTACAATGAGCAGTTCTTC.